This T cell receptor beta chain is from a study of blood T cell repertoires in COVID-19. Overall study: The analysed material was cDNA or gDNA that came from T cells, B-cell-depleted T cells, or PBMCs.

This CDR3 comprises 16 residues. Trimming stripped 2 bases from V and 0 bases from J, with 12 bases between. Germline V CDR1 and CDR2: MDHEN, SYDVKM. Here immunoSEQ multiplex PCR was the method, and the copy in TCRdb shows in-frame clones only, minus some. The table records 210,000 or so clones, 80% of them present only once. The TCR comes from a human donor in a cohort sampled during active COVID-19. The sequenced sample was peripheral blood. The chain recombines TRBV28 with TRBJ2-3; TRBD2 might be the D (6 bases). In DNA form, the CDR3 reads TGTGCCAGCAGTTTAGCCGGGAGTGCTAGCACAGATACGCAGTATTTT. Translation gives CASSLAGSASTDTQYF.